This TCR beta chain was profiled in a study of OX40 agonist ivuxolimab in advanced cancers. The assay was immunoSEQ multiplex PCR, and TCRdb's table has in-frame clones only and misses some. The table lists about 73,000 clones, 75% to 90% of them singletons. This clone showed up just once. V was cut by 9 bases and J by 3 bases, with 15 bases left in between. The CDR3 spans 13 residues. CDR1 and CDR2 (germline): LNHDA, SQIVND (reference sequence). The sequencing used CD4+ or CD8+ T cells sorted from blood, collected in a trial of the OX40 agonist ivuxolimab. The receptor was isolated from an adult with an advanced solid tumor such as melanoma, head and neck, liver or kidney cancer. The chain uses TRBV19 and TRBJ2-7, with a weak D call TRBD2 (6 bases). The CDR3 loop is CARGSGLLYEQYF. CDR3 coding DNA: TGTGCCAGGGGGAGCGGGCTTCTCTACGAGCAGTACTTC.